Presented here are 30 T cell receptor beta chains from one specimen sequenced in a study of OX40 agonist ivuxolimab in advanced cancers. Clones were sequenced by immunoSEQ multiplex PCR, and TCRdb holds only the in-frame ones, with some missing. The profile shows around 110,000 clones, 91% of them singletons. Source: CD4+ or CD8+ T cells sorted from blood, taken in a trial of the OX40 agonist ivuxolimab. Source of these receptors: an adult with an advanced solid tumor such as melanoma, head and neck, liver or kidney cancer.

The chain joins TRBV9 to TRBJ2-4; TRBD1 might be the D (6 bases). Trimming shortened V by 4 bases and J by 1 base, and 15 bases separated the two germline ends. Germline V gene sequence: CDR1 SGDLS, CDR2 YYNGEE. The CDR3 extends over 16 amino acids. CDR3 sequence reads: CASSLTGETAKNIQYF. For the CDR3, the DNA is TGTGCCAGCAGCTTGACAGGAGAGACTGCCAAAAACATTCAGTACTTC.

This chain joins TRBV19 and TRBJ1-4; 7 bases map to TRBD1. V was clipped by 5 bases and J by 8 bases; unmatched bases: 8. The V gene's germline CDR1 is LNHDA and CDR2 SQIVND (reference sequence). This CDR3 is built from 14 residues. The CDR3 nucleotides read TGTGCCAGTAGTTTGGCAGGGGGAGAGGAAAAACTGTTTTTT. Encoded protein: CASSLAGGEEKLFF.

This rearrangement joins TRBV7-2 to TRBJ1-1; D is unresolved. CDR1 and CDR2 (germline): SGHTA, FQGNSA. CDR3 length equals 14 residues. V lost 5 bases and J 5 bases, leaving 15 bases between the germline ends. The CDR3 sequence is CASSVDGSSTEAFF. The CDR3 DNA sequence: TGTGCCAGCAGCGTGGACGGTTCTAGTACTGAAGCTTTCTTT.

V is TRBV28 and J is TRBJ1-6; 7 bases match TRBD1. CDR1 and CDR2 (germline): MDHEN, SYDVKM. V gave up 4 bases and J gave up 0 bases; unmatched junction bases: 3. This CDR3 is 16 amino acids long. CDR3 coding DNA: TGTGCCAGCAGTTCCCAGGGGGGCTCCTATAATTCACCCCTCCACTTT. Protein sequence: CASSSQGGSYNSPLHF.

The rearrangement links TRBV6-1 to TRBJ2-1; 7 nucleotides line up with TRBD2. V shed 4 bases, J shed 9 bases, and the junction held 15 bases outside the gene matches. CDR1 and CDR2 from the germline V gene are MNHNS and SASEGT. The CDR3 contains 16 residues. Here the CDR3 reads CASSGGERGGLGEQFF. The CDR3 DNA reads TGTGCCAGCAGTGGGGGCGAGCGGGGTGGCCTTGGTGAGCAGTTCTTC.

The chain's CDR3 is CASSEVGTLFGELFF. DNA for the CDR3: TGTGCCAGCAGTGAAGTCGGGACTCTCTTCGGGGAGCTGTTTTTT. This sequence joins TRBV2 and TRBJ2-2; D possibly corresponds to TRBD2 (6 bases). The CDR3 extends over 15 amino acids. The germline V and J ends were trimmed by 1 base and 7 bases, with 13 bases remaining between them. Per the germline V gene, CDR1 is SNHLY and CDR2 is FYNNEI. Supplemented by reference TRBV2 and TRBJ2-2, the full variable domain reads EPEVTQTPSHQVTQMGQEVILRCVPISNHLYFYWYRQILGQKVEFLVSFYNNEISEKSEIFDDQFSVERPDGSNFTLKIRSTKLEDSAMYFCASSEVGTLFGELFFGEGSRLTVL.

The chain joins TRBV19 to TRBJ1-1, with D maybe TRBD1 (5 bases). Germline V gene data show CDR1 as LNHDA and CDR2 as SQIVND (reference sequence). This CDR3 is 12 amino acids long. Trimming cost V 10 bases and J 4 bases, with 13 bases left between them. CDR3 loop: CAIRGGVTEAFF. DNA of the CDR3: TGTGCCATAAGGGGAGGTGTCACTGAAGCTTTCTTT.

The rearrangement joins TRBV7-9 to TRBJ1-5; no definite D call. CDR1 and CDR2 from the germline V gene are SEHNR and FQNEAQ (reference sequence). Trimming took 4 bases from V and 3 from J, leaving 10 bases between them. This CDR3 region has 14 residues. The CDR3 reads CASSSSPANQPQHF. As DNA, the CDR3 is TGTGCCAGCAGCTCATCCCCGGCCAATCAGCCCCAGCATTTT.

Concerning this clone: The sample holds other DNA sequences that translate to the same CDR3. The chain joins TRBV15 to TRBJ1-2; 12 bases fit TRBD1. Germline trimming cut 3 bases from V and 7 bases from J; bases unmatched to any gene: 3. The CDR3 loop spans 14 amino acids. The germline V gene encodes CDR1 LNHNV and CDR2 YYDKDF (reference sequence). The CDR3 sequence: CATSRGQGAGGYTF. In nucleotides, the CDR3 is TGTGCCACCAGCAGGGGACAGGGGGCTGGTGGCTACACCTTC.

This clone was seen a single time. The chain recombines TRBV9 with TRBJ1-1, with 7 positions matching TRBD1. CDR1 SGDLS and CDR2 YYNGEE come from the germline V gene. The CDR3 has 17 residues. Losses at the gene ends were 4 bases for V and 6 bases for J; bases not matched to a gene: 18. In nucleotides, the CDR3 is TGTGCCAGCAGCCCAAGCCGGAGGGGGCGAAATAGTCCTGAAGCTTTCTTT. Its translation is CASSPSRRGRNSPEAFF.

The chain uses TRBV25-1 and TRBJ2-3; TRBD2 matches 15 bases. This CDR3 has 15 residues. Germline trimming cut 5 bases from V and 6 bases from J; bases unmatched to any gene: 3. Germline CDR1 and CDR2: MGHDK and SYGVNS. As DNA, the CDR3 is TGTGCCAGCAGTTGGACTAGCGGGAGGGTGGATACGCAGTATTTT. Encoded protein: CASSWTSGRVDTQYF.

The chain recombines TRBV27 with TRBJ1-1; the D gene is possibly TRBD1 (6 bases). V lost 5 bases and J 0 bases, leaving 13 bases between the germline ends. The germline gives CDR1 MNHEY, CDR2 SMNVEV (reference sequence). The CDR3 is 15 amino acids. The CDR3 region has the DNA TGTGCCAGCAGTCCACCGGGACAAATGAACACTGAAGCTTTCTTT. It is translated as CASSPPGQMNTEAFF.

The chain employs TRBV18 and TRBJ2-7; weak D call: TRBD2 (6 bases). V was clipped by 6 bases and J by 5 bases, with 11 bases between them. Germline-derived CDR1 and CDR2 are KGHSH and LQKENI. The CDR3 has 12 amino acids. The CDR3, as DNA: TGTGCCAGCTCCCGCGGGGTGGACGAGCAGTACTTC. It translates to CASSRGVDEQYF.

This chain uses TRBV27 with TRBJ2-2; possible D gene TRBD1, 6 bases. This CDR3 contains 15 residues. In germline, CDR1 is MNHEY, CDR2 SMNVEV (reference sequence). Trimming took 3 bases from V and 4 from J, leaving 12 bases between them. The CDR3 reads CASSFYQGSTGELFF. In nucleotides, the CDR3 is TGTGCCAGCAGTTTTTACCAGGGGAGCACCGGGGAGCTGTTTTTT.

V and J are TRBV5-1 and TRBJ2-5, with 9 bases matching TRBD1. J was trimmed by 4 bases and V by 2 bases; bases with no gene match: 6. CDR1 and CDR2 (germline): SGHRS, YFSETQ. The CDR3 totals 15 residues. CDR3: CASSFPGQGPETQYF. The CDR3 bases are TGCGCCAGCAGCTTCCCGGGACAGGGTCCAGAGACCCAGTACTTC.

This clone appeared once. This sequence joins TRBV5-1 and TRBJ2-2, with 12 bases lining up with TRBD2. Germline CDR1 and CDR2: SGHRS and YFSETQ. This CDR3 contains 17 residues. Trimming at V came to 3 bases and at J to 7 bases, leaving 10 bases not matched to a gene. CDR3 region: CASSSLGLAGRHGELFF. CDR3 in DNA: TGCGCCAGCAGCTCCCTAGGACTAGCGGGACGTCACGGGGAGCTGTTTTTT.

This clone was recorded a few times. This chain links TRBV5-1 with TRBJ1-1, with D possibly TRBD1 on 6 matching bases. Between the trimmed V and J ends, which lost 1 base and 3 bases, there was a span of 7 bases. Germline CDR1 reads SGHRS; CDR2 reads YFSETQ. CDR3 length equals 13 residues. The CDR3 bases are TGCGCCAGCAGCTTGAACAGGGACACTGAAGCTTTCTTT. This translates into CASSLNRDTEAFF.

V is TRBV29-1 and J is TRBJ1-2, with D uncertain. The CDR3 spans 12 residues. Per germline, CDR1 SQVTM and CDR2 ANQGSEA. With 4 bases removed from V and 1 base from J, the gap between germline ends came to 7 bases. CDR3 bases: TGCAGCGTTGTTATGTATAACTATGGCTACACCTTC. This translates into CSVVMYNYGYTF.

The V and J genes are TRBV9 and TRBJ2-2; D possibly corresponds to TRBD1 (5 bases). Germline-derived CDR1 and CDR2 are SGDLS and YYNGEE. V shed 0 bases and J shed 1 base, with 13 bases lying between them. This CDR3 has 17 residues. The CDR3 is CASSVGIQAVNTGELFF. The CDR3 nucleotides are TGTGCCAGCAGCGTAGGAATACAGGCCGTGAACACCGGGGAGCTGTTTTTT.

The chain combines TRBV27 with TRBJ2-1, with D tentatively TRBD1 (5 bases). Germline V CDR1 and CDR2: MNHEY, SMNVEV (reference sequence). V was shortened by 6 bases and J by 12 bases, with 18 bases between the two germline ends. This CDR3 has 13 amino acids. CDR3 sequence: CASSPLSDSWQFF. The CDR3, as DNA: TGTGCCAGCAGCCCTCTTTCTGACAGCTGGCAGTTCTTC.

V gene TRBV19 combines with J gene TRBJ1-1; a weak D match, TRBD1 (6 bases). Looked up from germline, CDR1 is LNHDA and CDR2 is SQIVND (reference sequence). Deletions cut 6 bases from V and 3 bases from J, with 14 bases between. The CDR3 is 14 residues long. The CDR3 here is CASSPAGAYTEAFF. The CDR3 DNA reads as TGTGCCAGTAGCCCCGCGGGGGCCTACACTGAAGCTTTCTTT.

The genes are TRBV18 and TRBJ1-3; a possible D gene is TRBD1 (5 bases). V lost 2 bases, J lost 0 bases, and 17 bases lay in between. The CDR3 is 18 residues long. From germline, CDR1 is KGHSH and CDR2 LQKENI. The DNA of the CDR3 is TGTGCCAGCTCACCAAGCCCGGGACTCGAGAGCTCTGGAAACACCATATATTTT. Translating it yields CASSPSPGLESSGNTIYF.

The chain recombines TRBV19 with TRBJ1-4; D is uncertain. The CDR3 has 15 residues. The V end was cut by 5 bases, the J end by 7 bases, with 17 bases between. Germline CDR1 and CDR2: LNHDA and SQIVND (reference sequence). The CDR3 DNA sequence: TGTGCCAGTAGTTTCTCGGGAGGGCCCGGTGAAAAACTGTTTTTT. It encodes CASSFSGGPGEKLFF.

This clone was picked up one time. The CDR3 is CASSQTEGYEQYF. CDR3 bases: TGTGCCAGCAGCCAGACTGAGGGCTACGAGCAGTACTTC. V is TRBV7-6 and J is TRBJ2-7; D is perhaps TRBD2 (5 bases). CDR3 length: 13 residues. Trimming pared 5 bases from V and 3 bases from J, leaving 11 bases between. Germline CDR1 is SGHVS and CDR2 is FNYEAQ.

The CDR3, as DNA: TGTGCCAGCAGCTTAACAGGGGCCCCCACCGGGGAGCTGTTTTTT. This sequence encodes CASSLTGAPTGELFF. The chain recombines TRBV13 with TRBJ2-2, with 7 bases identical to TRBD1. This CDR3 comprises 15 residues. Germline lookup yields CDR1 PRHDT and CDR2 FYEKMQ (reference sequence). The ends lost 2 bases at V and 4 bases at J; junction bases unmatched: 4.

The chain is built from TRBV5-1 and TRBJ2-1; 10 bases are a match to TRBD2. V lost 2 bases, J lost 5 bases, and 7 bases stayed unmatched. The CDR3 extends over 16 amino acids. CDR1 and CDR2 (germline): SGHRS, YFSETQ. CDR3 in amino acids: CASSFDPGLANNEQFF. The CDR3 DNA reads TGCGCCAGCAGCTTTGACCCGGGACTAGCGAACAATGAGCAGTTCTTC.

The chain combines TRBV10-3 with TRBJ2-3, with D possibly TRBD1 on 5 matching bases. This CDR3 comprises 16 residues. Trimming cost V 3 bases and J 2 bases, with 15 bases left between them. Germline CDR1 ENHRY, CDR2 SYGVKD. CDR3 protein: CAISDGHTSFTDTQYF. The CDR3 bases are TGTGCCATCAGTGACGGACATACATCCTTCACAGATACGCAGTATTTT.

The CDR3 loop reads CASSLDRVVDEQYF. In nucleotides, the CDR3 is TGTGCCAGCAGCTTGGACAGGGTCGTGGACGAGCAGTACTTC. The genes are TRBV5-4 and TRBJ2-7; weak D call: TRBD1 (6 bases). The CDR3 sequence is 14 residues long. Trimming shortened V by 0 bases and J by 5 bases, and 12 bases separated the two germline ends. Germline lookup yields CDR1 SGHNT and CDR2 YYREEE (reference sequence). The full variable domain, rest sourced from reference TRBV5-4 and TRBJ2-7, is ETGVTQSPTHLIKTRGQQVTLRCSSQSGHNTVSWYQQALGQGPQFIFQYYREEENGRGNFPPRFSGLQFPNYSSELNVNALELDDSALYLCASSLDRVVDEQYFGPGTRLTVT.

The DNA of the CDR3 is TGCAGCGTTGAATCGGGCTCTGGGGCCAACGTCCTGACTTTC. Amino acid sequence: CSVESGSGANVLTF. This chain joins TRBV29-1 and TRBJ2-6; D not certain. V lost 2 bases and J lost 0, with 5 bases in between. Germline values: CDR1 SQVTM, CDR2 ANQGSEA. The CDR3 spans 14 residues.

The V and J genes are TRBV7-2 and TRBJ2-2; 10 positions match TRBD2. V lost 2 bases, J lost 6 bases, and 15 bases stayed unmatched. This CDR3 has 19 amino acids. The germline CDR1 and CDR2 sequences are SGHTA and FQGNSA. The CDR3 DNA reads as TGTGCCAGCAGCTTAACGGCTTTGGGGCTAGCGGGAGAGGCCGGGGAGCTGTTTTTT. Translated: CASSLTALGLAGEAGELFF.